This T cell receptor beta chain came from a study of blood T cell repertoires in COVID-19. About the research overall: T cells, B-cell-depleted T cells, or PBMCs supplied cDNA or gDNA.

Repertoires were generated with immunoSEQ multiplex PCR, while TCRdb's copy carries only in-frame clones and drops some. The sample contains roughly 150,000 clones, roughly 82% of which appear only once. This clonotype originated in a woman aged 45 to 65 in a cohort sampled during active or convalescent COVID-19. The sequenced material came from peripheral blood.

Here the CDR3 reads CASINRASGNTIYF. In DNA form, the CDR3 reads TGTGCCAGTATTAACAGGGCCTCTGGAAACACCATATATTTT. The V call is TRBV19, the J call TRBJ1-3, with D possibly matching TRBD1 (6 bases). CDR1 is LNHDA, CDR2 SQIVND, per germline (reference sequence). Trimming stripped 7 bases from V and 0 bases from J, with 10 bases between. The CDR3 extends over 14 amino acids.